Each of the 8 T cell receptor beta chains below was sequenced from the same sample in a study of T cells in localized non-small cell lung cancer (dated by TCRdb to the early 2020s). The library was made by the immunoSEQ multiplex PCR assay. This is the immuneACCESS table as TCRdb keeps it, with only in-frame sequences that have V and J called. A part of the clones is gone; compared with another copy, unresolved V genes explain less than half, and the rest is unexplained. For this sample there are about 19,000 clones; roughly nine tenths appear just once. The ten largest clones represent 2.5% to 3% of the sample. This specimen was peripheral blood, taken before any cancer treatment. All receptors come from a woman aged 35-70 years with stage I lung adenocarcinoma.

V usage is TRBV16 and J usage is TRBJ2-3; 7 bases line up with TRBD1. The germline gives CDR1 KGHSY, CDR2 FQNENV. The CDR3 extends over 14 amino acids. The junction had 1 base not matched to a gene; V was cut back by 4 bases and J by 0 bases. In nucleotides, the CDR3 is TGTGCCAGCAGCCGGGACAGTAGCACAGATACGCAGTATTTT. It translates to CASSRDSSTDTQYF. Full variable domain (missing parts from reference TRBV16 and TRBJ2-3): GEEVAQTPKHLVRGEGQKAKLYCAPIKGHSYVFWYQQVLKNEFKFLISFQNENVFDETGMPKERFSAKCLPNSPCSLEIQATKLEDSAVYFCASSRDSSTDTQYFGPGTRLTVL.

This chain links TRBV27 with TRBJ2-2; 8 nucleotides agree with TRBD2. Germline trimming cut 4 bases from V and 5 bases from J; bases unmatched to any gene: 6. CDR1 is MNHEY and CDR2 is SMNVEV in the germline V gene (reference sequence). This CDR3 is built from 15 residues. The CDR3 coding sequence is TGTGCCAGCAGTTGGTTGGCGGGAGGAACCGGGGAGCTGTTTTTT. Translating it yields CASSWLAGGTGELFF.

In DNA, the CDR3 is TGTGCCAGCACAGTTGGTGGGGGGAACACTGAAGCTTTCTTT. It is translated as CASTVGGGNTEAFF. The V call is TRBV7-8, the J call TRBJ1-1, with D possibly matching TRBD1 (5 bases). Trimming took 7 bases from V and 1 from J, leaving 13 bases between them. CDR3 length: 14 residues. Germline V gene data show CDR1 as SGHVS and CDR2 as FQNEAQ.

The rearrangement joins TRBV28 to TRBJ2-3, with 8 positions matching TRBD1. The CDR3 consists of 15 residues. The V gene end was trimmed by 4 bases and the J gene end by 5 bases; junction bases not matched to a gene: 8. Germline CDR1 and CDR2: MDHEN and SYDVKM. This CDR3 reads CASSSVGQVKDTQYF. The CDR3 region has the DNA TGTGCCAGCAGTTCGGTGGGACAGGTTAAAGATACGCAGTATTTT.

The rearrangement links TRBV10-3 to TRBJ1-2, with a tentative D call TRBD1 (5 bases). The CDR3 consists of 13 residues. The germline V gene encodes CDR1 ENHRY and CDR2 SYGVKD. Deletions cut 11 bases from V and 6 bases from J, with 19 bases between. The CDR3 DNA sequence: TGTGCCGCCGAAGAGGAGGGGAAGGATGGCTACACCTTC. Encoded protein: CAAEEEGKDGYTF.

This rearrangement joins TRBV11-2 to TRBJ2-3; the match to TRBD2 covers 15 bases. The CDR3 runs to 18 residues. CDR1 SGHAT and CDR2 FQNNGV come from the germline V gene. V lost 3 bases, J lost 3 bases, and 7 bases stayed unmatched. The CDR3 loop reads CASSFGLAGGPSTDTQYF. The CDR3 bases are TGTGCCAGCAGCTTCGGACTAGCGGGGGGGCCGAGTACAGATACGCAGTATTTT.

The J gene is TRBJ1-1, the V gene TRBV2, with 7 bases matching TRBD1. CDR1 SNHLY and CDR2 FYNNEI come from the germline V gene. The junction had 5 bases not matched to a gene; V was cut back by 6 bases and J by 1 base. The CDR3 contains 14 residues. Here the CDR3 DNA reads TGTGCCAGCAGAGCAGGGGGGGAGAACACTGAAGCTTTCTTT. Amino acids: CASRAGGENTEAFF.

The chain is built from TRBV11-2 and TRBJ2-7; a possible D gene is TRBD2 (6 bases). V was trimmed by 5 bases and J by 0 bases, leaving 17 bases between them. There are 16 residues in the CDR3. Germline V CDR1 and CDR2: SGHAT, FQNNGV. CDR3 protein: CASSPLNSGSSYEQYF. Written as DNA, the CDR3 is TGTGCCAGCAGCCCCCTGAATAGCGGTAGCTCCTACGAGCAGTACTTC.